This T cell receptor (beta chain) came from a study of blood T cell repertoires in COVID-19. Turning to the study itself: The samples span acute and convalescent COVID-19 from the United States, Italy and Spain. PBMCs, B-cell-depleted T cells, or T cells were the source of the cDNA or gDNA that made up the material.

The junction had 9 bases not matched to a gene; V was cut back by 6 bases and J by 3 bases. Germline V gene lookup returns CDR1 MDHEN and CDR2 SYDVKM. This CDR3 contains 17 residues. Under the authors' procedure: Reference gene primer amplification gave estimated nucleated cell counts. TCRdb's table, derived via immunoSEQ multiplex PCR, lists solely in-frame clones and lacks some. That table furnishes V, J and clone size, whereas the DNA furnished D and trimming. The sample includes 150,000 to 200,000 clones, roughly 91% of them seen just once. The chain joins TRBV28 to TRBJ1-4; 11 nucleotides line up with TRBD1. Material: peripheral blood. This receptor was obtained from a middle-aged man with active or convalescent COVID-19. The DNA of the CDR3 is TGTGCCAGCAGGACCCGGGACAGGGGGGGACCTAATGAAAAACTGTTTTTT. Protein product: CASRTRDRGGPNEKLFF.